The rows below give T cell receptor beta chains drawn from one sample of a study of blood T cells in healthy people across ages. A single record per CDR3 protein comes from TCRdb applying MiXCR to the 5' RACE reads. The data show about a million distinct CDR3 sequences, roughly half seen once. The sample taken for sequencing was blood. Source of these receptors: a woman aged 55-69 years in good health. CDR3s include the opening cysteine and the closing phenylalanine or tryptophan. The D gene is left open where the match is weak. Expanded clones are given a class, and other clones once, few, many or no size at all.

J gene | D gene | clone size | V gene | CDR3 DNA | CDR3 protein
TRBJ1-1 | . | . | TRBV12-3/TRBV12-4 | TGTGCCAGCAGTTTTGCAGGGTCTTACACTGAAGCTTTCTTT | CASSFAGSYTEAFF
TRBJ2-7 | . | few | TRBV18 | TGTGCCAGCTCACCAGACACCGAGCAGTACTTC | CASSPDTEQYF
TRBJ1-2 | . | few | TRBV7-2 | TGTGCCAGCAGCCCGGGGACGGCGGGGGGCTACACCTTC | CASSPGTAGGYTF
TRBJ2-3 | . | . | TRBV29-1 | TGCAGCGTTGCACGGTGGAGTCGGGATACGCAGTATTTT | CSVARWSRDTQYF
TRBJ2-2 | . | . | TRBV6-2/TRBV6-3 | TGTGCCAGCAGAACACAGGGTTTTGAGGCCGGGGAGCTGTTTTTT | CASRTQGFEAGELFF
TRBJ2-1 | . | . | TRBV3-1 | TGTGCCAGCAGCCAAGCTTATCTGACAGTGAATGAGCAGTTCTTC | CASSQAYLTVNEQFF
TRBJ2-3 | TRBD2 | once | TRBV4-3 | TGCGCCAGCAGCCAAGATGGCCTTAGCGGGGAAAGCACAGATACGCAGTATTTT | CASSQDGLSGESTDTQYF
TRBJ2-1 | TRBD2 | . | TRBV4-3 | TGCGCCAGCAGCCAAGACGGGGGACTAGCGGCGAATGAGCAGTTCTTC | CASSQDGGLAANEQFF
TRBJ2-1 | . | few | TRBV4-3 | TGCGCCAGCAGCCAGTCACCGGGGAGTTCAGACAATGAGCAGTTCTTC | CASSQSPGSSDNEQFF
TRBJ2-7 | TRBD2 | few | TRBV27 | TGTGCCAGCAGACTAGCGGGAGGACATTTAGAGCAGTACTTC | CASRLAGGHLEQYF
TRBJ1-3 | . | . | TRBV7-8 | TGTGCCAGCAGCTTGCTCCAGGGTGTTAACACCATATATTTT | CASSLLQGVNTIYF